This TCR beta chain was profiled in a study of shared clonotypes between healthy human individuals. About the study: Plates per donor: three CD4 naive, three CD4 memory, two CD8 naive, one CD8 memory.

Sorted-subset replicate PCR reactions were performed with around 200 ng DNA, corresponding to tens of thousands of T cell genomes. Assay used: immunoSEQ multiplex PCR; TCRdb lists only in-frame clones, some missing. The sample has hundreds of thousands of clones, 95% to 97% seen once. This CDR3 is 14 amino acids long. Germline V lookup: CDR1 MNHNS, CDR2 SASEGT. This receptor was obtained from a woman aged 30 to 39 in good health. Sequencing was carried out using naive CD4+ T cells sorted from blood. As for subset: CD45RA+ positively selected. V and J are TRBV6-1 and TRBJ2-5; D perhaps matches TRBD1 (5 bases). The better agreement between TRBJ2-7 and the DNA end casts doubt on the J call. DNA of the CDR3: TGTGCCAGCAGCCGACAGACGTTACCTAGCGAGCAGTACTTC. Encoded protein: CASSRQTLPSEQYF.